This record concerns one T cell receptor (beta chain) sequence. Its antigen remains unidentified. The whole isolated RNA underwent reverse transcription, so sequencing captured expressed TCRB transcripts. Assay used: immunoSEQ multiplex PCR; TCRdb lists only in-frame clones, some missing. The sample consists of around 160,000 clones, 48% of them appearing once. In germline, CDR1 is SGHRS, CDR2 YFSETQ. The CDR3 length is 15 residues. V gave up 1 base and J gave up 8 bases; unmatched junction bases: 9. The sample originates from a study of beta chain features in type 1 diabetes. Study observations and caveats: With patients and controls alike, PCR might favor shorter templates to an equal degree. An over-representation of cells with high TCR expression could result from cDNA sequencing.

The sequenced sample consisted of Tregs from blood. The TCR was taken from a man between 18 and 29 years old in good health. The chain employs TRBV5-1 and TRBJ2-1, with TRBD2 matching 7 bases. The chain's CDR3 is CASSLSSGVFYEQFF. The DNA for the CDR3 is TGCGCCAGCAGCTTGTCCAGCGGGGTCTTCTATGAGCAGTTCTTC.